This T cell receptor beta chain was sequenced for a study of post-analysis software for immune sequencing data. Overall study: In terms of disease course, relapsing-remitting, secondary progressive and progressive-relapsing multiple sclerosis were included. Study results and caveats: The study found TRBV5-6, TRBV5-1 and TRBV20-1 among 4 or 5 TRBV segments more frequent in patients than controls.

Worth noting for this clonotype: Its antigen is unidentified.

The CDR3 sequence is 17 residues long. Trimming took off 1 base at V and 6 bases at J, with 17 bases between the two ends. CDR1 SGHTS and CDR2 YDEGEE come from the germline V gene. Unique molecular identifiers featured in each of the TCR beta cDNA libraries. Input amounts of roughly 0.85 to 11 million T cells were used. These gave roughly 500,000 cDNA molecules, so each molecule approximated one T cell. TCRdb re-called the PCR reads with MiXCR, one entry per CDR3 protein. The sample records some 690,000 distinct CDR3 sequences, less than 35% being singletons. The receptor was derived from a girl aged 5 to 17 with multiple sclerosis. Sequenced material: blood. This chain links TRBV5-8 with TRBJ1-6; possible D gene TRBD1, 5 bases. The CDR3, as DNA: TGTGCCAGCAGCTTGTGGATGGGGGGTCGGGGTAATTCACCCCTCCACTTT. Translating gives CASSLWMGGRGNSPLHF. The whole variable domain, remainder taken from reference TRBV5-8 and TRBJ1-6, is EAGVTQSPTHLIKTRGQQATLRCSPISGHTSVYWYQQALGLGLQFLLWYDEGEERNRGNFPPRFSGRQFPNYSSELNVNALELEDSALYLCASSLWMGGRGNSPLHFGNGTRLTVT.